Included here is one TCR beta chain sequence, with context. Antigen unknown. This sample was included in a study of OX40 agonist ivuxolimab in advanced cancers. Turning to the study itself: From 23 to 79 years was the age range, with a mean of around 57 years, and 70% to 85% were male. In three patients, partial responses were observed, one with hepatocellular carcinoma and two with cutaneous melanoma. Regarding the study as a whole: CD8+ T cells averaged more expanded clones than CD4+. In the 0.1-3.0 mg/kg groups, partial responders showed among the lowest expansion.

CDR1 is LGHNA and CDR2 is YNFKEQ in the germline V gene. V was trimmed by 4 bases and J by 2 bases, leaving 9 bases between them. The CDR3 length is 14 residues. Sequencing was performed with immunoSEQ multiplex PCR; in TCRdb, only in-frame clones are kept and a portion is missing. The table lists 95,000 to 100,000 clones, 85% to 95% of them singletons, with around 0.3% in the top ten. This chain connects TRBV4-2 to TRBJ1-3; possible D gene TRBD1, 6 bases. Material: CD4+ or CD8+ T cells sorted from blood, obtained in a trial of the OX40 agonist ivuxolimab. This receptor was obtained from an adult with an advanced solid tumor such as melanoma, head and neck, liver or kidney cancer. CDR3 coding DNA: TGTGCCAGCAGCCTCACAGGGACTGGAAACACCATATATTTT. This sequence encodes CASSLTGTGNTIYF.